These T cell receptor beta chains were read from a single sample in a study of blood T cell repertoires in COVID-19. Sequencing used immunoSEQ multiplex PCR; TCRdb keeps in-frame clones, though not all of them. This sample yields about 110,000 clones, of which about 88% are seen a single time; about 3% belongs to the top ten. Sequencing used peripheral blood. The origin of the receptors is a man aged 35 to 55 with acute or convalescent COVID-19. Both conserved end residues are part of each CDR3. The D gene is left open where the match is weak. Only some rows state a clone size, as once, few, many or a class for expanded clones.

d_gene: TRBD2; abundance: NA; v_gene: TRBV18; j_gene: TRBJ2-3; CDR3aa: CASSPLAGGQDTQYF; CDR3nt: TGTGCCAGCTCACCTTTAGCGGGGGGCCAAGATACGCAGTATTTT
d_gene: TRBD1; abundance: NA; v_gene: TRBV2; j_gene: TRBJ1-2; CDR3aa: CASRYPTGVYGYTF; CDR3nt: TGTGCCAGCAGGTACCCGACAGGGGTCTATGGCTACACCTTC
d_gene: TRBD1; abundance: NA; v_gene: TRBV19; j_gene: TRBJ2-1; CDR3aa: CAPLGTGISRDEQFF; CDR3nt: TGTGCGCCTCTAGGGACAGGGATTAGTAGGGATGAGCAGTTCTTC
d_gene: TRBD1; abundance: few; v_gene: TRBV4-2; j_gene: TRBJ1-2; CDR3aa: CASSQEGPGGSNYGYTF; CDR3nt: TGTGCCAGCAGCCAAGAAGGGCCAGGGGGCTCTAACTATGGCTACACCTTC
d_gene: TRBD1; abundance: NA; v_gene: TRBV4-1; j_gene: TRBJ2-7; CDR3aa: CASSRGTGGSYEQYF; CDR3nt: TGCGCCAGCAGTCGGGGGACAGGGGGCTCCTACGAGCAGTACTTC
d_gene: NA; abundance: NA; v_gene: TRBV21-1; j_gene: TRBJ1-5; CDR3aa: CASDARVEQPQHF; CDR3nt: TGTGCCAGCGACGCCAGGGTTGAACAGCCCCAGCATTTT
d_gene: NA; abundance: NA; v_gene: TRBV6-5; j_gene: TRBJ2-7; CDR3aa: CASSYRPGYEQYF; CDR3nt: TGTGCCAGCAGTTACCGTCCCGGCTACGAGCAGTACTTC
d_gene: NA; abundance: few; v_gene: TRBV7-3; j_gene: TRBJ2-2; CDR3aa: CASSLDTNTGELFF; CDR3nt: TGTGCCAGCAGCTTGGACACGAACACCGGGGAGCTGTTTTTT
d_gene: NA; abundance: NA; v_gene: TRBV12-3/TRBV12-4; j_gene: TRBJ2-3; CDR3aa: CASSLPGDTQYF; CDR3nt: TGTGCCAGCAGTTTACCCGGGGATACGCAGTATTTT
d_gene: NA; abundance: NA; v_gene: TRBV10-3; j_gene: TRBJ2-7; CDR3aa: CAISETGLPSISYEQYF; CDR3nt: TGTGCCATCAGTGAAACGGGACTGCCCTCCATCTCCTACGAGCAGTACTTC
d_gene: TRBD1; abundance: NA; v_gene: TRBV19; j_gene: TRBJ2-7; CDR3aa: CASTGTGAYEQYF; CDR3nt: TGTGCCAGTACCGGGACAGGGGCCTACGAGCAGTACTTC
d_gene: NA; abundance: few; v_gene: TRBV5-8; j_gene: TRBJ1-5; CDR3aa: CASSPFPVTAGNQPQHF; CDR3nt: TGTGCCAGCAGCCCGTTTCCGGTTACGGCGGGCAATCAGCCCCAGCATTTT
d_gene: TRBD2; abundance: NA; v_gene: TRBV2; j_gene: TRBJ2-6; CDR3aa: CASSRLAGGSPGANVLTF; CDR3nt: TGTGCCAGCAGCCGACTAGCGGGGGGCTCCCCTGGGGCCAACGTCCTGACTTTC
d_gene: NA; abundance: NA; v_gene: TRBV6-1; j_gene: TRBJ1-5; CDR3aa: CASSDVPGADQPQHF; CDR3nt: TGTGCCAGCAGTGATGTGCCTGGGGCCGATCAGCCCCAGCATTTT
d_gene: TRBD1; abundance: few; v_gene: TRBV7-9; j_gene: TRBJ2-7; CDR3aa: CASSPTGALSEQYF; CDR3nt: TGTGCCAGCAGCCCGACAGGGGCCTTGAGCGAGCAGTACTTC
d_gene: NA; abundance: NA; v_gene: TRBV6-5; j_gene: TRBJ2-7; CDR3aa: CASSYGHIRDYEQYF; CDR3nt: TGTGCCAGCAGTTACGGGCATATACGAGACTACGAGCAGTACTTC
d_gene: NA; abundance: NA; v_gene: TRBV7-9; j_gene: TRBJ2-3; CDR3aa: CASSPPPGHRTDTQYF; CDR3nt: TGTGCCAGCAGCCCTCCCCCGGGACACCGCACAGATACGCAGTATTTT
d_gene: NA; abundance: NA; v_gene: TRBV24-1; j_gene: TRBJ1-1; CDR3aa: CATSTGTWTEAFF; CDR3nt: TGTGCCACCAGCACAGGGACCTGGACTGAAGCTTTCTTT
d_gene: NA; abundance: NA; v_gene: TRBV18; j_gene: TRBJ1-3; CDR3aa: CASSPYQDSGNTIYF; CDR3nt: TGTGCCAGCTCACCCTATCAGGACTCTGGAAACACCATATATTTT
d_gene: NA; abundance: NA; v_gene: TRBV3-1/TRBV3-2; j_gene: TRBJ2-1; CDR3aa: CASSQAGGEQFF; CDR3nt: TGTGCCAGCAGCCAAGCAGGGGGGGAGCAGTTCTTC
d_gene: NA; abundance: NA; v_gene: TRBV12-3/TRBV12-4; j_gene: TRBJ1-6; CDR3aa: CASSDSPNSPLHF; CDR3nt: TGTGCCAGCAGTGACAGCCCGAATTCACCCCTCCACTTT
d_gene: TRBD2; abundance: once; v_gene: TRBV6-7; j_gene: TRBJ2-2; CDR3aa: CASGLCGGKNTGELFF; CDR3nt: TGTGCCAGCGGTCTGTGCGGGGGGAAAAACACCGGGGAGCTGTTTTTT
d_gene: TRBD1; abundance: NA; v_gene: TRBV4-2; j_gene: TRBJ2-4; CDR3aa: CASSQSSDRGPINKNIQYF; CDR3nt: TGTGCCAGCAGCCAATCTTCGGACAGGGGCCCCATTAACAAAAACATTCAGTACTTC
d_gene: NA; abundance: NA; v_gene: TRBV24-1; j_gene: TRBJ1-3; CDR3aa: CATSDVSSSGNTIYF; CDR3nt: TGTGCCACCAGTGATGTTAGTTCCTCTGGAAACACCATATATTTT
d_gene: NA; abundance: once; v_gene: TRBV7-3; j_gene: TRBJ2-2; CDR3aa: CASSLQGLANTGELFF; CDR3nt: TGTGCCAGCAGCTTACAGGGGTTAGCTAACACCGGGGAGCTGTTTTTT
d_gene: TRBD1; abundance: NA; v_gene: TRBV18; j_gene: TRBJ1-1; CDR3aa: CASSLRDSGNTEAFF; CDR3nt: TGTGCCAGCTCACTACGGGACAGTGGGAACACTGAAGCTTTCTTT
d_gene: NA; abundance: NA; v_gene: TRBV7-9; j_gene: TRBJ2-7; CDR3aa: CASSFGDYEQYF; CDR3nt: TGTGCCAGCAGCTTCGGAGACTACGAGCAGTACTTC
d_gene: TRBD1; abundance: NA; v_gene: TRBV14; j_gene: TRBJ2-5; CDR3aa: CASSQGVGGRQETQYF; CDR3nt: TGTGCCAGCAGCCAAGGAGTAGGGGGCCGGCAAGAGACCCAGTACTTC
d_gene: NA; abundance: NA; v_gene: TRBV5-1; j_gene: TRBJ1-3; CDR3aa: CASSPNTGRANTIYF; CDR3nt: TGCGCCAGCAGCCCGAACACAGGGCGGGCAAACACCATATATTTT
d_gene: TRBD1; abundance: NA; v_gene: TRBV10-3; j_gene: TRBJ2-2; CDR3aa: CATQTGTGGPGELFF; CDR3nt: TGTGCCACACAAACCGGGACAGGGGGCCCCGGGGAGCTGTTTTTT
d_gene: TRBD2; abundance: NA; v_gene: TRBV19; j_gene: TRBJ2-3; CDR3aa: CASSVPPAGGYTDTQYF; CDR3nt: TGTGCCAGTAGTGTGCCGCCAGCGGGGGGGTACACAGATACGCAGTATTTT
d_gene: NA; abundance: NA; v_gene: TRBV25-1; j_gene: TRBJ2-2; CDR3aa: CASSESVHLTGELFF; CDR3nt: TGTGCCAGCAGTGAATCGGTTCACCTTACCGGGGAGCTGTTTTTT
d_gene: TRBD1; abundance: NA; v_gene: TRBV10-1; j_gene: TRBJ1-1; CDR3aa: CASSEPGGIEAFF; CDR3nt: TGCGCCAGCAGTGAGCCAGGGGGCATTGAAGCTTTCTTT
d_gene: NA; abundance: NA; v_gene: TRBV5-1; j_gene: TRBJ2-5; CDR3aa: CASSLAVVRETQYF; CDR3nt: TGCGCCAGCAGCTTGGCCGTGGTGCGAGAGACCCAGTACTTC
d_gene: TRBD1; abundance: NA; v_gene: TRBV7-3; j_gene: TRBJ2-3; CDR3aa: CASSNRQGATDTQYF; CDR3nt: TGTGCCAGCAGTAACAGACAGGGGGCTACAGATACGCAGTATTTT
d_gene: TRBD2; abundance: NA; v_gene: TRBV3-1/TRBV3-2; j_gene: TRBJ2-3; CDR3aa: CASSPTPRSGGAPDTQYF; CDR3nt: TGTGCCAGCAGCCCAACCCCGAGGAGCGGGGGGGCTCCAGATACGCAGTATTTT
d_gene: NA; abundance: NA; v_gene: TRBV19; j_gene: TRBJ2-7; CDR3aa: CASSIGVHGFEQYF; CDR3nt: TGTGCCAGTAGTATCGGCGTTCACGGGTTCGAGCAGTACTTC
d_gene: TRBD1; abundance: once; v_gene: TRBV27; j_gene: TRBJ2-4; CDR3aa: CASSWRGTGKNIQYF; CDR3nt: TGTGCCAGCAGTTGGAGGGGGACAGGGAAAAACATTCAGTACTTC
d_gene: NA; abundance: NA; v_gene: TRBV24-1; j_gene: TRBJ1-2; CDR3aa: CATSDIRTAYGYTF; CDR3nt: TGTGCCACCAGTGATATAAGGACAGCCTATGGCTACACCTTC
d_gene: TRBD2; abundance: NA; v_gene: TRBV29-1; j_gene: TRBJ2-7; CDR3aa: CSVRTSRRSYEQYF; CDR3nt: TGCAGCGTCCGGACTAGCCGGCGCTCCTACGAGCAGTACTTC
d_gene: TRBD1; abundance: NA; v_gene: TRBV5-1; j_gene: TRBJ1-6; CDR3aa: CASSLLGTGKLFNSPLHF; CDR3nt: TGCGCCAGCAGCTTGTTAGGGACAGGGAAGTTATTTAATTCACCCCTCCACTTT
d_gene: TRBD1; abundance: NA; v_gene: TRBV7-6; j_gene: TRBJ2-7; CDR3aa: CASSSGQGWEQYF; CDR3nt: TGTGCCAGCAGCTCAGGACAGGGGTGGGAGCAGTACTTC
d_gene: TRBD2; abundance: few; v_gene: TRBV3-1/TRBV3-2; j_gene: TRBJ2-7; CDR3aa: CASSQLLADYEQYF; CDR3nt: TGTGCCAGCAGCCAACTACTAGCGGACTACGAGCAGTACTTC
d_gene: TRBD1; abundance: NA; v_gene: TRBV24-1; j_gene: TRBJ2-5; CDR3aa: CATSEGTGALAFETQYF; CDR3nt: TGTGCCACCAGTGAGGGGACAGGGGCCCTCGCTTTTGAGACCCAGTACTTC
d_gene: NA; abundance: NA; v_gene: TRBV21-1; j_gene: TRBJ2-2; CDR3aa: CASSKSFRDRGTGELFF; CDR3nt: TGTGCCAGCAGCAAATCCTTCCGGGACAGGGGGACCGGGGAGCTGTTTTTT
d_gene: TRBD1; abundance: NA; v_gene: TRBV6-5; j_gene: TRBJ2-7; CDR3aa: CASSYAGTAYEQYF; CDR3nt: TGTGCCAGCAGTTACGCCGGGACAGCCTACGAGCAGTACTTC
d_gene: TRBD1; abundance: NA; v_gene: TRBV7-9; j_gene: TRBJ2-4; CDR3aa: CASSFGQDIQYF; CDR3nt: TGTGCCAGCAGCTTCGGACAGGACATTCAGTACTTC
d_gene: TRBD1; abundance: NA; v_gene: TRBV4-2; j_gene: TRBJ2-7; CDR3aa: CASSQGGQGDSYEQYF; CDR3nt: TGTGCCAGCAGCCAAGGTGGACAGGGGGACTCCTACGAGCAGTACTTC
d_gene: TRBD1; abundance: NA; v_gene: TRBV6-5; j_gene: TRBJ1-5; CDR3aa: CASRGGQGGQPQHF; CDR3nt: TGTGCCAGCCGAGGGGGCCAGGGCGGTCAGCCCCAGCATTTT
d_gene: TRBD1; abundance: NA; v_gene: TRBV24-1; j_gene: TRBJ1-5; CDR3aa: CATRGQGNQPQHF; CDR3nt: TGTGCCACCAGAGGACAGGGCAATCAGCCCCAGCATTTT
d_gene: NA; abundance: NA; v_gene: TRBV9; j_gene: TRBJ2-3; CDR3aa: CASSVVPVTDTQYF; CDR3nt: TGTGCCAGCAGCGTAGTGCCGGTCACAGATACGCAGTATTTT